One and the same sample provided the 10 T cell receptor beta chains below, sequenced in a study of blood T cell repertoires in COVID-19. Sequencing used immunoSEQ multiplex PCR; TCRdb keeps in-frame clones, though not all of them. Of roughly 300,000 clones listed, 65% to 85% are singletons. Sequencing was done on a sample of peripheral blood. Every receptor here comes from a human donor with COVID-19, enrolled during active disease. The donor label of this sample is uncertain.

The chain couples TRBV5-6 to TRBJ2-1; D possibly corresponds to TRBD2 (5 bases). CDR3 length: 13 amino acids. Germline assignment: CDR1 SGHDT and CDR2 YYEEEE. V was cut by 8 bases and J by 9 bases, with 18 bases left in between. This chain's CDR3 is CASSERARREQFF. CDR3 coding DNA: TGTGCCAGTAGCGAGAGGGCCCGCCGTGAGCAGTTCTTC. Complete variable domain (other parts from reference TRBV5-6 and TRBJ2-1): DAGVTQSPTHLIKTRGQQVTLRCSPKSGHDTVSWYQQALGQGPQFIFQYYEEEERQRGNFPDRFSGHQFPNYSSELNVNALLLGDSALYLCASSERARREQFFGPGTRLTVL.

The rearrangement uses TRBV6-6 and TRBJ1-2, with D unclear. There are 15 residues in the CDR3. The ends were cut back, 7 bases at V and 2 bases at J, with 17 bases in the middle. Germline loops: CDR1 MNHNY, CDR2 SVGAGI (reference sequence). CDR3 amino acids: CASTPSVGRNYGYTF. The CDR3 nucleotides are TGTGCCAGCACCCCATCGGTGGGCAGAAACTATGGCTACACCTTC.

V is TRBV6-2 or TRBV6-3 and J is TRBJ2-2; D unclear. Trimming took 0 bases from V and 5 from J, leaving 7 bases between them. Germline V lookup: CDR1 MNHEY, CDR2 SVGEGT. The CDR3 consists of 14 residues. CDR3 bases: TGTGCCAGCAGTTACTCGAGCGAGACCGGGGAGCTGTTTTTT. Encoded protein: CASSYSSETGELFF.

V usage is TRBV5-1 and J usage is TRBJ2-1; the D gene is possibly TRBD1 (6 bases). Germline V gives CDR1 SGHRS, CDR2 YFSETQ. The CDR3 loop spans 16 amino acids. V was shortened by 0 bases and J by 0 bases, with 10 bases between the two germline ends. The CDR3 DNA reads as TGCGCCAGCAGCTTGGGGGCGACAGGCTCCTACAATGAGCAGTTCTTC. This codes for CASSLGATGSYNEQFF. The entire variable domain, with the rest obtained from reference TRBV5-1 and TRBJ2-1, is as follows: KAGVTQTPRYLIKTRGQQVTLSCSPISGHRSVSWYQQTPGQGLQFLFEYFSETQRNKGNFPGRFSGRQFSNSRSEMNVSTLELGDSALYLCASSLGATGSYNEQFFGPGTRLTVL.

CDR3 in DNA: TGTGCCAGCAGTGAAGCGGTCACAGTCGGAAAAGATACGCAGTATTTT. Protein product: CASSEAVTVGKDTQYF. The V and J genes are TRBV2 and TRBJ2-3; unclear D gene. There are 16 residues in the CDR3. Trimming took 0 bases from V and 5 from J, leaving 15 bases between them. Per germline, CDR1 SNHLY and CDR2 FYNNEI.

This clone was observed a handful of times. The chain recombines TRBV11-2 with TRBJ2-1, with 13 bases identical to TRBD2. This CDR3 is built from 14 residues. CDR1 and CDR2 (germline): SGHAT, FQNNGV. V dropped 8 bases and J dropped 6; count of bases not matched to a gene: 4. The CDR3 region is CASLRTSGSNEQFF. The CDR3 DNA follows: TGTGCCAGCCTCCGGACTAGCGGGAGCAATGAGCAGTTCTTC.

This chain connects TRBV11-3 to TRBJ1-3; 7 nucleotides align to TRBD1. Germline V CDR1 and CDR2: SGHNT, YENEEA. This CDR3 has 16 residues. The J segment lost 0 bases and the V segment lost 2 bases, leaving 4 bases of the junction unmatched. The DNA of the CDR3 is TGTGCCAGCAGCTTATCAGGGGGTCCCTCTGGAAACACCATATATTTT. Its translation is CASSLSGGPSGNTIYF.

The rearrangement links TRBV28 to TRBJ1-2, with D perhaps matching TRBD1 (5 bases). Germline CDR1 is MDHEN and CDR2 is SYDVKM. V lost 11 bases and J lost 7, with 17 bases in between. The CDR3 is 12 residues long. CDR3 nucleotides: TGTGCCTGTGGGGGGAGCCTACGTGGCTACACCTTC. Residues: CACGGSLRGYTF.

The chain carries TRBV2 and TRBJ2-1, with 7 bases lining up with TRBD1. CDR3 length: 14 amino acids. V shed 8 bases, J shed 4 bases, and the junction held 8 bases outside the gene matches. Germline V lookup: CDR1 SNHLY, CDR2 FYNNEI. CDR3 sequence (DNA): TGTGCCAGCGCTGAGGGGGCCCCTTACAATGAGCAGTTCTTC. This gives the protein CASAEGAPYNEQFF.

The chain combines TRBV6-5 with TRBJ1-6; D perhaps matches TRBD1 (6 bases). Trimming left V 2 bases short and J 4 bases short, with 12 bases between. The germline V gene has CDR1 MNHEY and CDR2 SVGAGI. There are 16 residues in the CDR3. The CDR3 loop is CASSYDRPPYNSPLHF. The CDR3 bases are TGTGCCAGCAGTTACGACAGGCCACCGTATAATTCACCCCTCCACTTT.